The 17 T cell receptor beta chains given below trace back to one sample, sequenced in a study of T-cell reconstitution after alpha-beta-depleted transplantation in children. Molecular barcoding with unique molecular identifiers was used for the TCRbeta library. TCRdb processed the PCR reads anew with MiXCR; each CDR3 protein has one entry. The sample consists of 250,000 to 300,000 distinct CDR3 sequences, 6% to 10% of them appearing once. Their antigens remain unidentified. Study-level points and caveats: One year post-transplant, T-cell counts and diversity were largely derived from T cells produced anew.

The specimen comprised peripheral blood, sampled 360 days after TCRalphabeta/CD19-depleted stem cell transplant. The receptors come from a female patient aged 2 to 10 who had a stem cell transplant for Fanconi anemia, so the T cells may come from the graft donor.

In its sample, this clonotype was seen many times. The chain couples TRBV20-1 to TRBJ1-5, with no clear D. Germline loops: CDR1 DFQATT, CDR2 SNEGSKA (reference sequence). The CDR3 is 11 amino acids. Trimming took off 3 bases at V and 3 bases at J, with 3 bases between the two ends. For the CDR3, the DNA is TGCAGTGCTAGTCCCAATCAGCCCCAGCATTTT. Encoded protein: CSASPNQPQHF.

This clonotype occurred a few times. The chain uses TRBV9 and TRBJ2-1; 9 bases match TRBD2. The junction had 8 bases not matched to a gene; V was cut back by 1 base and J by 3 bases. Germline loops: CDR1 SGDLS, CDR2 YYNGEE. The CDR3 is made up of 17 amino acids. The CDR3 region is CASSVIPSGVLYNEQFF. In DNA, the CDR3 is TGTGCCAGCAGCGTAATCCCTAGCGGGGTCCTCTACAATGAGCAGTTCTTC.

For this clonotype: A much larger clone sits a single nucleotide away, making a read error possible. Because the CDR3 is missing its conserved closing phenylalanine or tryptophan, this is likely a read error. The V and J genes are TRBV5-1 and TRBJ2-3, with a tentative D call TRBD2 (5 bases). Trimming removed 0 bases at V and 1 base at J, with 15 bases between. Germline V gene lookup returns CDR1 SGHRS and CDR2 YFSETQ. The CDR3 is 17 residues long. CDR3 DNA sequence: TGCGCCAGCAGCTTGGCCGTAAGGGTTAGCGGCACAGATACGCAGTATATT. Protein product: CASSLAVRVSGTDTQYI.

This clonotype appeared many times. The V call is TRBV7-2, the J call TRBJ2-7; tentative D call: TRBD1 (5 bases). Germline V lookup: CDR1 SGHTA, CDR2 FQGNSA. This CDR3 spans 14 amino acids. Trimming removed 0 bases from V and 3 bases from J, with 9 bases in between. CDR3: CASSLARGVYEQYF. The CDR3 DNA sequence: TGTGCCAGCAGCTTAGCAAGGGGTGTCTACGAGCAGTACTTC.

This clonotype was observed at least ten times. This rearrangement joins TRBV11-2 to TRBJ1-2; no clear D. This CDR3 comprises 12 residues. V gave up 3 bases and J gave up 4 bases, with 6 bases separating them. Germline V CDR1 and CDR2: SGHAT, FQNNGV. CDR3: CASSLGSYGYTF. The CDR3 DNA follows: TGTGCCAGCAGCTTGGGCAGCTATGGCTACACCTTC. Full variable domain (remainder filled in from reference TRBV11-2 and TRBJ1-2): EAGVAQSPRYKIIEKRQSVAFWCNPISGHATLYWYQQILGQGPKLLIQFQNNGVVDDSQLPKDRFSAERLKGVDSTLKIQPAKLEDSAVYLCASSLGSYGYTFGSGTRLTVV.

The chain has TRBV4-3 and TRBJ1-2; D possibly corresponds to TRBD1 (6 bases). CDR1 and CDR2 (germline): LGHNA, YSLEER. The ends were cut back, 0 bases at V and 4 bases at J, with 15 bases in the middle. The CDR3 runs 16 residues. DNA of the CDR3: TGCGCCAGCAGCCAAGACGGCATCAGGGGCGTCTATGGCTACACCTTC. Translation gives CASSQDGIRGVYGYTF.

This clonotype was seen ten or more times. V gene TRBV28 combines with J gene TRBJ1-5; TRBD1 agrees at 7 bases. Germline V CDR1 and CDR2: MDHEN, SYDVKM. CDR3 length equals 13 residues. V shed 4 bases and J 5 bases; nucleotides not matched to a gene: 2. The CDR3 DNA follows: TGTGCCAGCAGTTGGGACAGCGATCAGCCCCAGCATTTT. Translating gives CASSWDSDQPQHF.

J is TRBJ2-7 and V is TRBV7-8; D unresolved. Germline loops: CDR1 SGHVS, CDR2 FQNEAQ. V was shortened by 5 bases and J by 2 bases, with 13 bases between the two germline ends. The CDR3 spans 14 residues. Written as DNA, the CDR3 is TGTGCCAGCAGCCCAACCCCAAGAACCTACGAGCAGTACGTC. This codes for CASSPTPRTYEQYV.

This rearrangement joins TRBV2 to TRBJ2-1; D possibly corresponds to TRBD1 (5 bases). CDR1 is SNHLY, CDR2 FYNNEI, per germline. This CDR3 spans 12 amino acids. Between the trimmed V and J ends, which lost 5 bases and 4 bases, there was a span of 6 bases. The CDR3 here is CASSPGYNEQFF. CDR3 in DNA: TGTGCCAGCAGTCCAGGGTACAATGAGCAGTTCTTC.

The V call is TRBV25-1, the J call TRBJ1-6; 8 bases agree with TRBD1. The V gene's germline CDR1 is MGHDK and CDR2 SYGVNS. J lost 8 bases, V lost 3 bases, and 6 bases had no gene match. The CDR3 runs to 15 residues. The chain's CDR3 is CASSDRRQGYSPLHF. The CDR3 DNA follows: TGTGCCAGCAGTGATCGCAGACAGGGGTATTCACCCCTCCACTTT.

This clonotype has ten or more counts. This chain joins TRBV11-2 and TRBJ2-1; D is possibly TRBD2 (5 bases). Trimming shortened V by 0 bases and J by 2 bases, and 14 bases separated the two germline ends. The CDR3 extends over 17 amino acids. The germline CDR1 and CDR2 sequences are SGHAT and FQNNGV. In nucleotides, the CDR3 is TGTGCCAGCAGCTTAGATCGTGGGCGGGCGACCTACAATGAGCAGTTCTTC. This encodes CASSLDRGRATYNEQFF.

Ten or more counts support this clonotype. The genes are TRBV5-4 and TRBJ2-7, with D perhaps TRBD1 (6 bases). V was cut by 1 base and J by 6 bases, with 23 bases left in between. Germline V CDR1 and CDR2: SGHNT, YYREEE (reference sequence). This CDR3 contains 17 residues. In DNA form, the CDR3 reads TGTGCCAGCAGCTTGCGAATTGGGGGACATTGGGATTTCGAGCAGTACTTC. Translating it yields CASSLRIGGHWDFEQYF.

V and J are TRBV6-1 and TRBJ2-1, with 14 nucleotides matching TRBD2. CDR1 and CDR2 from the germline V gene are MNHNS and SASEGT. The CDR3 consists of 15 residues. The V segment lost 4 bases and the J segment 7 bases; nucleotides outside the gene matches: 3. CDR3 sequence reads: CASSGLAGGPNEQFF. For the CDR3, the DNA is TGTGCCAGCAGTGGACTAGCGGGGGGGCCTAATGAGCAGTTCTTC.

There are a few counts of this clonotype. The chain recombines TRBV24-1 with TRBJ2-3; the match to TRBD1 covers 10 bases. With V trimmed by 4 bases and J by 1 base, 7 bases remained unmatched. The V gene's germline CDR1 is KGHDR and CDR2 SFDVKD. This CDR3 has 17 amino acids. This CDR3 reads CATSDPGQGGGTDTQYF. The CDR3, as DNA: TGTGCCACCAGTGACCCTGGACAGGGGGGGGGCACAGATACGCAGTATTTT.

In its sample, this clonotype was seen many times. The rearrangement uses TRBV12-3 or TRBV12-4 and TRBJ2-1; 9 bases map to TRBD2. V was clipped by 3 bases and J by 3 bases; unmatched bases: 3. The CDR3 has 15 amino acids. The CDR3 spells CASSFLAGSYNEQFF. The CDR3 DNA reads TGTGCCAGCAGTTTTCTAGCGGGGAGCTACAATGAGCAGTTCTTC.

This clonotype was seen repeatedly, ten times or more. This chain joins TRBV13 and TRBJ2-3; 8 positions agree with TRBD2. There are 18 residues in the CDR3. In germline, CDR1 is PRHDT, CDR2 FYEKMQ (reference sequence). Unmatched junction bases numbered 14, after V lost 6 bases and J lost 0 bases. This CDR3 is CASSPTPGTRFSTDTQYF. CDR3 nucleotide sequence: TGTGCCAGCAGTCCCACCCCCGGGACTAGGTTTAGCACAGATACGCAGTATTTT.

The chain couples TRBV20-1 to TRBJ1-5; D may be TRBD1 (5 bases). Trimming removed 5 bases at V and 5 bases at J, with 13 bases between. The germline V gene has CDR1 DFQATT and CDR2 SNEGSKA (reference sequence). The CDR3 consists of 13 residues. This CDR3 reads CSASREIHQPQHF. The CDR3 region has the DNA TGCAGTGCTTCCAGGGAAATTCATCAGCCCCAGCATTTT.